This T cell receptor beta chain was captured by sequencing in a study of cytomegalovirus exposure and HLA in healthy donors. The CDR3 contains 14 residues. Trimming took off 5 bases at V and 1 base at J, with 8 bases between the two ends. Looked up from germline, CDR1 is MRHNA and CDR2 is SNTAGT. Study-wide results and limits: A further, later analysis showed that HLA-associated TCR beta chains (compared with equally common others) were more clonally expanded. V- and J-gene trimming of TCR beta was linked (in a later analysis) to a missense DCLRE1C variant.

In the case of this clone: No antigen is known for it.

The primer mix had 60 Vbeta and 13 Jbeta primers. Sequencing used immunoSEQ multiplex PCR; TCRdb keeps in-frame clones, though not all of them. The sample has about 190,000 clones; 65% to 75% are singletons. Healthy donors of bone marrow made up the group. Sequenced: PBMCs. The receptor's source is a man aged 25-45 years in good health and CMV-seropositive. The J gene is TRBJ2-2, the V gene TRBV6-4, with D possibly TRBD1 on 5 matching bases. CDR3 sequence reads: CASSQGRNTGELFF. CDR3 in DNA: TGTGCCAGCAGTCAGGGAAGGAACACCGGGGAGCTGTTTTTT.